This TCR beta chain is drawn from a study of human T cells and chemical hapten exposure. The sample holds many counts of this clonotype. A single record per CDR3 protein comes from TCRdb applying MiXCR to the RACE reads. The sample holds about 350,000 distinct CDR3 sequences; 5% to 6.5% are singletons and the top ten take roughly 8.2%. The time point denotes: pre-sensitization, week 0. Noted treatment: therapeutic diphenylcyclopropenone sensitization with weekly scalp DPC. Between the trimmed V and J ends, which lost 0 bases and 1 base, there was a span of 16 bases. The CDR3 runs to 16 residues. Germline V gene lookup returns CDR1 DFQATT and CDR2 SNEGSKA (reference sequence).

Material: whole blood, obtained in connection with sensitization to the hapten diphenylcyclopropenone (DPC). This receptor was taken from a woman aged 18-35 years with alopecia areata. Some clones in this sample may be carry-over from other donors' samples. V gene TRBV20-1 combines with J gene TRBJ2-7; unclear D gene. In DNA, the CDR3 is TGCAGTGCTAGAGAACCCAGGTCTACACTTTCCTACGAGCAGTACTTC. Amino acids: CSAREPRSTLSYEQYF.